This T cell receptor (beta chain) was found in a study of T cell responses to AZD1222 COVID-19 vaccine listed by TCRdb under 2021. As for the study more broadly: AZD1222 recipients given second doses at about 4 weeks or at about 12 weeks were pooled, since spike-specific TCR depth and breadth were not found to differ between the two schedules. Trial participants were enrolled by age into 18-55, 56-69 and 70-plus year subgroups, with roughly 160, 29 and 62 TCR-sequenced participants respectively. TCR sequencing covered 230 or so trial participants: 200 to 210 given two doses of AZD1222 and 26 given two doses of MenACWY control vaccine.

On the study overall, not on this receptor specifically: The 56-69-year group was small, and its depth increase did not reach significance, likely because of low power. Nearly half of unique spike-specific TCRs reportedly recognized epitopes outside regions mutated in the B.1.351 and B.1.1.7 variants. Participants were mostly white British and included more females than males, and it was suggested by the authors that clonal diversity may have been underestimated. Because no samples from the day 14 peak response were available, repertoires could be characterized only after the peak T cell response. The vaccine-associated CD4 TCRs covered the entire spike protein, and the dominant responses fell in regions 160-218 and 743-854. Conclusions about previously exposed vaccinees were limited because only 6 or 7 AZD1222 recipients were SARS-CoV-2 seropositive at baseline. After two AZD1222 doses, both the breadth and the depth of spike-specific TCRs were significantly higher than at day 0 and than in MenACWY recipients.

From the cysteine up to the phenylalanine, the CDR3 has a length of 15 residues. Just the 45-base CDR3 DNA is kept, in frame starting at base 1. CDR1 and CDR2 (MNHEY, SMNVEV) derive from the germline V gene (reference sequence). A distance of 19 bases separates the germline ends of V and J, which lose 6 bases and 7 bases respectively. The sample's time point, from its label and the paper: baseline before first vaccination. Samples from vaccinated people were obtained from the UK trials COV001 and COV002, which included a single-blind randomized controlled phase 2/3 trial of AZD1222 (ChAdOx1 nCoV-19) in healthy adults. For TCRbeta chain sequencing, PBMC samples from trial participants were taken at day 0 and at day 28 after the second dose. The CDR3 regions of human TCRbeta chains were analyzed by immunosequencing. In the paper's pipeline: Repertoire TCRs were matched against a reference library of SARS-CoV-2-specific TCRs generated with the MIRA antigen-specificity platform. Breadth meant the fraction of unique TCRs that were SARS-CoV-2-associated, whereas depth meant the fraction of total T cells that were SARS-CoV-2-associated. Using the MIRA data, each spike-specific TCR was assigned both to the spike region to which the TCR was reactive and to a CD4 or CD8 class. Log10-transformed breadth and depth values were compared by one-way ANOVA with Sidak's multiple comparisons tests. Drawn from immuneACCESS, this table holds only the in-frame rearrangements with V and J called that TCRdb kept. Clones are partly lost; checked studies trace under half to an unresolved V gene and leave the rest unexplained. That table is the source of V, J and clone size, and D and trimming were worked out from the DNA. Across this sample there are 120,000 to 150,000 clones, with over 75% seen only once. 1.1% to 1.5% of the sample comes from the top ten.

Comments on this clone: Its recognized antigen is unknown. Base qualities are not provided; no much larger clone lies one nucleotide away.

The sequence links TRBV27 to TRBJ1-3; no D gene call is confident. This TCR came from an adult in good health. The sequencing here drew on peripheral blood, taken on day 0 of AZD1222 vaccination. The nucleotide sequence reads TGTGCCAGCAGCCCCGACCCCTTTACCTGGAACACCATATATTTT. It specifies CASSPDPFTWNTIYF.